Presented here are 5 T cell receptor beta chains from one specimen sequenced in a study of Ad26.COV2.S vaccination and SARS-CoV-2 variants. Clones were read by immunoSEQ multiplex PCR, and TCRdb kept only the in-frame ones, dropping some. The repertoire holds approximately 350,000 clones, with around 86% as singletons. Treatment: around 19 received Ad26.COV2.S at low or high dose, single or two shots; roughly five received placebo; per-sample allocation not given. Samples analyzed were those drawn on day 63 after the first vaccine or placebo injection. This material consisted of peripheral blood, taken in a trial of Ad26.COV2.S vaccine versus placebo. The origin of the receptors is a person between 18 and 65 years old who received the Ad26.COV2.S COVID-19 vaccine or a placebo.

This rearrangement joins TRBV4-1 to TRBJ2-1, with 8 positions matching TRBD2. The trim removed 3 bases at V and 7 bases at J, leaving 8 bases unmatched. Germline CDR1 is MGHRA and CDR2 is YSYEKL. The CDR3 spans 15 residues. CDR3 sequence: CASSQGSGAPNEQFF. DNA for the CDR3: TGCGCCAGCAGCCAGGGTAGCGGGGCTCCGAATGAGCAGTTCTTC.

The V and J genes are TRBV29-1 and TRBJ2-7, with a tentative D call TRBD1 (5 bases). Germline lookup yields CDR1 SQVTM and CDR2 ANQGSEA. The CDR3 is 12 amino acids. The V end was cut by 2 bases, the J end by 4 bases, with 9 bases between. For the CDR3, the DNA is TGCAGCGTTGAACAGGGTAGATACGAGCAGTACTTC. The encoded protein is CSVEQGRYEQYF.

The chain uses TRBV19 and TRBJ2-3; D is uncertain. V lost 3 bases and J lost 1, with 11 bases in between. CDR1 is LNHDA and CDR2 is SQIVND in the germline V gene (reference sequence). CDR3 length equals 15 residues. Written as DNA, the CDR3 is TGTGCCAGTAGTATCTTGGCGGCAGGCACAGATACGCAGTATTTT. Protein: CASSILAAGTDTQYF.

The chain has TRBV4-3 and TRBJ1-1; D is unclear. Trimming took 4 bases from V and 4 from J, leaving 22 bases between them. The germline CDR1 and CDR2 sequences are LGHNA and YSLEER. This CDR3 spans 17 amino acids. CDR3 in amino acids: CASSRETPIQVGTEAFF. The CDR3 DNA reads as TGCGCCAGCAGCCGAGAAACCCCAATTCAGGTGGGCACTGAAGCTTTCTTT.

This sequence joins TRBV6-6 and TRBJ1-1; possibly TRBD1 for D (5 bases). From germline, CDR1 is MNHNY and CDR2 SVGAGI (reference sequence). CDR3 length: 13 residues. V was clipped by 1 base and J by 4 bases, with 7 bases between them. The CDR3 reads CASSYYGGTEAFF. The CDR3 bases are TGTGCCAGCAGTTACTATGGGGGCACTGAAGCTTTCTTT.